Listed below are T cell receptor beta chains from one sample, sequenced in a study of cytomegalovirus exposure and HLA in healthy donors. Clones were sequenced by immunoSEQ multiplex PCR, and TCRdb holds only the in-frame ones, with some missing. The sample lists 110,000 to 150,000 clones, 65% to 80% seen once, with about 4% in the top ten. The sequenced material came from PBMCs. Receptors were obtained from a male donor in good health and CMV-seronegative. Each CDR3 is given with its conserved first and last residue. A D gene is named only where the DNA matches it firmly. Some rows have no size entry. The others give once, few or many, or a class for an expanded clone.

v_call: TRBV7-3; clone_size: .; d_call: TRBD2; j_call: TRBJ2-1; cdr3_nt: TGTGCCAGCAGCTTAGCGGGAGACAATGAGCAGTTCTTC; cdr3_aa: CASSLAGDNEQFF
v_call: TRBV5-1; clone_size: .; d_call: .; j_call: TRBJ2-7; cdr3_nt: TGCGCCAGCAGCTCGATGGGGACCGGGACATGGGACGAGCAGTACTTC; cdr3_aa: CASSSMGTGTWDEQYF
v_call: TRBV9; clone_size: .; d_call: .; j_call: TRBJ2-7; cdr3_nt: TGTGCCAGCAGCCCGGGGATCATCTACGAGCAGTACTTC; cdr3_aa: CASSPGIIYEQYF
v_call: TRBV6-6; clone_size: .; d_call: TRBD1; j_call: TRBJ1-5; cdr3_nt: TGTGCCAGCACCGGGACAGGGACCTTTCAGCCCCAGCATTTT; cdr3_aa: CASTGTGTFQPQHF
v_call: TRBV7-2; clone_size: .; d_call: TRBD1; j_call: TRBJ2-7; cdr3_nt: TGTGCCAGCAGCTTAACAGGGGGCGGCTACGAGCAGTACTTC; cdr3_aa: CASSLTGGGYEQYF
v_call: TRBV6-6; clone_size: few; d_call: .; j_call: TRBJ1-1; cdr3_nt: TGTGCCAGCACATACACTGAAGCTTTCTTT; cdr3_aa: CASTYTEAFF
v_call: TRBV19; clone_size: .; d_call: TRBD1; j_call: TRBJ1-1; cdr3_nt: TGTGCCAGTACTCGGGACAGGGGGCACATTAACACTGAAGCTTTCTTT; cdr3_aa: CASTRDRGHINTEAFF
v_call: TRBV18; clone_size: .; d_call: .; j_call: TRBJ1-5; cdr3_nt: TGTGCCAGCTCGCCGAACCGGGACTTAAGCAATCAGCCCCAGCATTTT; cdr3_aa: CASSPNRDLSNQPQHF
v_call: TRBV29-1; clone_size: few; d_call: .; j_call: TRBJ2-1; cdr3_nt: TGCAGCGCAACCCTCACAGGAACCTATGTGTATGAGCAGTTCTTC; cdr3_aa: CSATLTGTYVYEQFF
v_call: TRBV7-9; clone_size: .; d_call: TRBD2; j_call: TRBJ2-1; cdr3_nt: TGTGCCAGCAGCCCCCGGGGGGGATTGAGCTCCTACAATGAGCAGTTCTTC; cdr3_aa: CASSPRGGLSSYNEQFF
v_call: TRBV5-5; clone_size: .; d_call: TRBD2; j_call: TRBJ2-2; cdr3_nt: TGTGCCAGCAGCCGAGGACTAGCGGGATCGAACACCGGGGAGCTGTTTTTT; cdr3_aa: CASSRGLAGSNTGELFF
v_call: TRBV4-2; clone_size: .; d_call: TRBD2; j_call: TRBJ2-7; cdr3_nt: TGTGCCAGCAGCCAAGAGAGGACGGGGGGGATGGCCTACGAGCAGTACTTC; cdr3_aa: CASSQERTGGMAYEQYF
v_call: TRBV15; clone_size: few; d_call: .; j_call: TRBJ1-1; cdr3_nt: TGTGCCACCAGCAGAGATCAAACTGAAGCTTTCTTT; cdr3_aa: CATSRDQTEAFF
v_call: TRBV14; clone_size: once; d_call: .; j_call: TRBJ2-7; cdr3_nt: TGTGCCAGCAGCCAAGGTGTCAGGGTTTACTTC; cdr3_aa: CASSQGVRVYF
v_call: TRBV7-9; clone_size: few; d_call: TRBD1; j_call: TRBJ2-7; cdr3_nt: TGTGCCAGCGGGGGACAGACCTACGAGCAGTACTTC; cdr3_aa: CASGGQTYEQYF
v_call: TRBV5-4; clone_size: .; d_call: TRBD1; j_call: TRBJ1-6; cdr3_nt: TGTGCCAGCAGCTTGGACAGGGGTTCACCCCTCCACTTT; cdr3_aa: CASSLDRGSPLHF
v_call: TRBV19; clone_size: .; d_call: .; j_call: TRBJ1-5; cdr3_nt: TGTGCCAGTAGTATGTATACCGCCGGGACTATTAGCAATCAGCCCCAGCATTTT; cdr3_aa: CASSMYTAGTISNQPQHF
v_call: TRBV30; clone_size: once; d_call: .; j_call: TRBJ2-1; cdr3_nt: TGTGCCTGGAGTGTATTAAACGGGGACAATGAGCAGTTCTTC; cdr3_aa: CAWSVLNGDNEQFF
v_call: TRBV6-5; clone_size: once; d_call: TRBD2; j_call: TRBJ2-5; cdr3_nt: TGTGCCAGCGGGGCGGGGGGCCTTGAGACCCAGTACTTC; cdr3_aa: CASGAGGLETQYF
v_call: TRBV6-1; clone_size: .; d_call: TRBD1; j_call: TRBJ1-1; cdr3_nt: TGTGCCAGCAGGGACAGGGGGCTGACTGAAGCTTTCTTT; cdr3_aa: CASRDRGLTEAFF
v_call: TRBV4-1; clone_size: few; d_call: .; j_call: TRBJ2-1; cdr3_nt: TGCGCCAGCAGCCAAGTGTTCCCTCGGGATGAGCAGTTCTTC; cdr3_aa: CASSQVFPRDEQFF
v_call: TRBV7-2; clone_size: .; d_call: .; j_call: TRBJ1-1; cdr3_nt: TGTGCCAGCAGCCCCCCTAGGGAGGAAATGAACACTGAAGCTTTCTTT; cdr3_aa: CASSPPREEMNTEAFF
v_call: TRBV9; clone_size: .; d_call: TRBD1; j_call: TRBJ2-1; cdr3_nt: TGTGCCAGCAGCGTAGTAGGGACAGGGTCGACTGAGCAGTTCTTC; cdr3_aa: CASSVVGTGSTEQFF
v_call: TRBV5-1; clone_size: .; d_call: .; j_call: TRBJ1-1; cdr3_nt: TGCGCCAGCAGCTTAGAGATTCTGAACACTGAAGCTTTCTTT; cdr3_aa: CASSLEILNTEAFF
v_call: TRBV19; clone_size: .; d_call: .; j_call: TRBJ1-2; cdr3_nt: TGTGCCAGTACCCCCATGGCGACAACACCGAACTATGGCTACACCTTC; cdr3_aa: CASTPMATTPNYGYTF
v_call: TRBV2; clone_size: .; d_call: .; j_call: TRBJ2-7; cdr3_nt: TGTGCCAGCAGCCGGGACACCCAAAACTCCTACGAGCAGTACTTC; cdr3_aa: CASSRDTQNSYEQYF
v_call: TRBV5-1; clone_size: few; d_call: TRBD1; j_call: TRBJ1-1; cdr3_nt: TGCGCCAGCAGCGCGGACAGGTCTGAAGCTTTCTTT; cdr3_aa: CASSADRSEAFF
v_call: TRBV7-8; clone_size: few; d_call: TRBD1; j_call: TRBJ1-4; cdr3_nt: TGTGCCAGCAGCTTAGGAGAGGGCAGGGGGAGGGAAAAACTGTTTTTT; cdr3_aa: CASSLGEGRGREKLFF
v_call: TRBV27; clone_size: .; d_call: TRBD2; j_call: TRBJ2-3; cdr3_nt: TGTGCCAGCAGTTTATCGCCTAGCGGGACCTTAGATACGCAGTATTTT; cdr3_aa: CASSLSPSGTLDTQYF
v_call: TRBV2; clone_size: .; d_call: .; j_call: TRBJ1-5; cdr3_nt: TGTGCCAGCAGGGAAGACAGACCCCTTAGCAATCAGCCCCAGCATTTT; cdr3_aa: CASREDRPLSNQPQHF
v_call: TRBV2; clone_size: .; d_call: .; j_call: TRBJ2-7; cdr3_nt: TGTGCCCCCCGTGGGGGGAGTTACGAGCAGTACTTC; cdr3_aa: CAPRGGSYEQYF